A single sample gave rise to the 18 T cell receptor beta chains below, sequenced in a study of cytomegalovirus exposure and HLA in healthy donors. PCR employed 60 Vbeta and 13 Jbeta primers. Libraries were prepared by immunoSEQ multiplex PCR; TCRdb keeps only in-frame clonotypes and omits some of them. Of about 120,000 clones in the sample, 70% to 80% were seen once. The sequenced sample was PBMCs. These receptor sequences come from a woman aged 40 to 50 in good health and CMV-seropositive.

This clone was observed a single time. This chain connects TRBV14 to TRBJ2-5; perhaps TRBD1 as D (6 bases). Germline values: CDR1 SGHDN, CDR2 FVKESK. This CDR3 contains 15 residues. V was pared by 0 bases and J by 4 bases, with 12 bases between. The CDR3 DNA follows: TGTGCCAGCAGCCAAGAGGGCAGGGGAGTAGAGACCCAGTACTTC. Translating gives CASSQEGRGVETQYF.

CDR3 DNA sequence: TGTGCCAGCAGCTTGACTAGCGGGGGCTATGGGACCCAGTACTTC. This encodes CASSLTSGGYGTQYF. The chain employs TRBV7-3 and TRBJ2-5; 12 bases match TRBD2. CDR3 length equals 15 residues. The germline CDR1 and CDR2 sequences are SGHTA and FQGTGA. The J segment lost 7 bases and the V segment lost 3 bases, leaving 6 bases of the junction unmatched.

This clone was seen just once. The chain has TRBV11-1 and TRBJ1-4; tentative D call: TRBD1 (6 bases). Trimming removed 6 bases from V and 5 bases from J, with 19 bases in between. Germline CDR1 and CDR2: SGHAT and FQDESV (reference sequence). The CDR3 length is 16 residues. The CDR3 protein is CASRSTRGSPNEKLFF. CDR3 in DNA: TGTGCCAGCAGGTCGACAAGGGGGAGTCCGAATGAAAAACTGTTTTTT.

V gene TRBV5-6 combines with J gene TRBJ2-5, with 7 bases identical to TRBD1. The CDR3 loop spans 17 amino acids. V was clipped by 6 bases and J by 1 base; unmatched bases: 15. Germline CDR1 SGHDT, CDR2 YYEEEE. CDR3 loop: CASTKQRYAGGQETQYF. Here the CDR3 DNA reads TGTGCCAGCACCAAGCAGAGGTATGCAGGGGGCCAAGAGACCCAGTACTTC. The variable domain in full, with the rest retrieved from reference TRBV5-6 and TRBJ2-5, is DAGVTQSPTHLIKTRGQQVTLRCSPKSGHDTVSWYQQALGQGPQFIFQYYEEEERQRGNFPDRFSGHQFPNYSSELNVNALLLGDSALYLCASTKQRYAGGQETQYFGPGTRLLVL.

The chain uses TRBV6-1 and TRBJ2-3; TRBD2 aligns across 12 bases. The CDR3 has 15 residues. The ends lost 4 bases at V and 2 bases at J; junction bases unmatched: 1. CDR1 and CDR2 (germline): MNHNS, SASEGT. The CDR3 here is CASSGLAGVTDTQYF. CDR3 coding DNA: TGTGCCAGCAGTGGACTAGCGGGAGTCACAGATACGCAGTATTTT.

The rearrangement joins TRBV19 to TRBJ2-3; maybe TRBD2 (6 bases). CDR1 is LNHDA and CDR2 is SQIVND in the germline V gene (reference sequence). The CDR3 has 15 amino acids. V lost 3 bases, J lost 2 bases, and 12 bases lay in between. CDR3 bases: TGTGCCAGTAGTATCGGCGGGGCCCTCACAGATACGCAGTATTTT. Translated, it gives CASSIGGALTDTQYF.

This clone came up a few times. The rearrangement joins TRBV29-1 to TRBJ2-5, with a tentative D call TRBD1 (6 bases). Trimming removed 6 bases at V and 5 bases at J, with 16 bases between. CDR1 and CDR2 (germline): SQVTM, ANQGSEA. This CDR3 has 13 amino acids. The CDR3 DNA sequence: TGCAGCGTACAATGGACAGTAAGGGAGACCCAGTACTTC. This encodes CSVQWTVRETQYF.

The gene calls are TRBV29-1 and TRBJ2-5; maybe TRBD1 (6 bases). The germline gives CDR1 SQVTM, CDR2 ANQGSEA. Deletions cut 3 bases from V and 10 bases from J, with 12 bases between. This CDR3 has 11 residues. The CDR3 spells CSVDGGQVQYF. Written as DNA, the CDR3 is TGCAGCGTTGATGGGGGCCAGGTCCAGTACTTC. The variable domain in full, completed from reference TRBV29-1 and TRBJ2-5, reads SAVISQKPSRDICQRGTSLTIQCQVDSQVTMMFWYRQQPGQSLTLIATANQGSEATYESGFVIDKFPISRPNLTFSTLTVSNMSPEDSSIYLCSVDGGQVQYFGPGTRLLVL.

The CDR3, as DNA: TGTGCCAGTAGTAGCCCGGGGACAGGGGGCGATGAAGCTTTCTTT. This encodes CASSSPGTGGDEAFF. V and J are TRBV19 and TRBJ1-1; 12 bases align to TRBD1. V dropped 4 bases and J dropped 7; count of bases not matched to a gene: 7. CDR3 length: 15 amino acids. Germline CDR1 and CDR2: LNHDA and SQIVND (reference sequence).

This sequence joins TRBV2 and TRBJ2-3, with 9 bases identical to TRBD2. The CDR3 runs 15 residues. Germline CDR1 SNHLY, CDR2 FYNNEI. V was pared by 3 bases and J by 2 bases, with 3 bases of the junction left unmatched. CDR3 region: CASSEASGATDTQYF. The CDR3 nucleotides read TGTGCCAGCAGTGAGGCTAGCGGGGCCACAGATACGCAGTATTTT.

V and J are TRBV11-2 and TRBJ1-3; D is unresolved. V was trimmed by 3 bases and J by 1 base, leaving 7 bases between them. The CDR3 runs 14 residues. The germline gives CDR1 SGHAT, CDR2 FQNNGV. The CDR3 reads CASSFSVSGNTIYF. DNA for the CDR3: TGTGCCAGCAGCTTTTCCGTTTCTGGAAACACCATATATTTT.

V gene TRBV19 combines with J gene TRBJ1-6; the D is unclear. Germline V gives CDR1 LNHDA, CDR2 SQIVND (reference sequence). This CDR3 spans 14 amino acids. The V end lost 1 base, the J end lost 10 bases, and 11 bases lay between the germline ends. As DNA, the CDR3 is TGTGCCAGTAGTATAGGTGCCGACTTCTCACCCCTCCACTTT. Residues: CASSIGADFSPLHF. The full variable domain, completed using reference TRBV19 and TRBJ1-6, is DGGITQSPKYLFRKEGQNVTLSCEQNLNHDAMYWYRQDPGQGLRLIYYSQIVNDFQKGDIAEGYSVSREKKESFPLTVTSAQKNPTAFYLCASSIGADFSPLHFGNGTRLTVT.

The J gene is TRBJ2-1, the V gene TRBV9, with TRBD2 matching 10 bases. Germline V CDR1 and CDR2: SGDLS, YYNGEE. The J segment lost 7 bases and the V segment lost 4 bases, leaving 11 bases of the junction unmatched. CDR3 size: 16 residues. The CDR3 bases are TGTGCCAGCAGCAAACGACTAGCGGGCCGAGGGAATGAGCAGTTCTTC. Its protein product is CASSKRLAGRGNEQFF.

The J gene is TRBJ2-2, the V gene TRBV5-1; 8 nucleotides agree with TRBD1. The CDR3 sequence is 17 residues long. Germline assignment: CDR1 SGHRS and CDR2 YFSETQ. J lost 4 bases, V lost 2 bases, and 10 bases had no gene match. The CDR3 DNA is TGCGCCAGCAGCTTATCCTGGCAGGGGGCGTTCACCGGGGAGCTGTTTTTT. It specifies CASSLSWQGAFTGELFF.

The genes are TRBV7-2 and TRBJ2-2; 12 nucleotides agree with TRBD2. V lost 1 base and J lost 5; bases outside the gene matches: 11. Germline CDR1 SGHTA, CDR2 FQGNSA. This CDR3 has 19 residues. The CDR3 protein is CASSLVPVASGRGTGELFF. The CDR3 bases are TGTGCCAGCAGCTTAGTTCCTGTGGCTAGCGGGAGGGGTACCGGGGAGCTGTTTTTT.

The V call is TRBV5-1, the J call TRBJ2-2; D perhaps matches TRBD1 (5 bases). The V gene lost 2 bases and the J gene lost 5 bases, with 10 bases spanning the gap. This CDR3 region has 14 residues. Per the germline V gene, CDR1 is SGHRS and CDR2 is YFSETQ. This chain's CDR3 is CASSFVQDTGELFF. In DNA, the CDR3 is TGCGCCAGCAGCTTTGTACAGGATACCGGGGAGCTGTTTTTT.

The chain uses TRBV5-8 and TRBJ1-1; 7 bases match TRBD1. This CDR3 is built from 16 residues. CDR1 SGHTS and CDR2 YDEGEE come from the germline V gene. V lost 3 bases to trimming and J lost 0 bases; unmatched junction nucleotides: 8. The CDR3 protein is CASSSDRVPVNTEAFF. The CDR3 region has the DNA TGTGCCAGCAGCTCCGACAGGGTGCCCGTGAACACTGAAGCTTTCTTT.

The gene calls are TRBV5-1 and TRBJ1-2; perhaps TRBD1 as D (6 bases). There are 15 residues in the CDR3. Trimming shortened V by 4 bases and J by 0 bases, and 13 bases separated the two germline ends. Germline CDR1 SGHRS, CDR2 YFSETQ. The CDR3 is CASSLPTGSNYGYTF. For the CDR3, the DNA is TGCGCCAGCAGCCTCCCGACAGGTTCTAACTATGGCTACACCTTC. Together with reference TRBV5-1 and TRBJ1-2, the CDR3 gives the full variable domain: KAGVTQTPRYLIKTRGQQVTLSCSPISGHRSVSWYQQTPGQGLQFLFEYFSETQRNKGNFPGRFSGRQFSNSRSEMNVSTLELGDSALYLCASSLPTGSNYGYTFGSGTRLTVV.